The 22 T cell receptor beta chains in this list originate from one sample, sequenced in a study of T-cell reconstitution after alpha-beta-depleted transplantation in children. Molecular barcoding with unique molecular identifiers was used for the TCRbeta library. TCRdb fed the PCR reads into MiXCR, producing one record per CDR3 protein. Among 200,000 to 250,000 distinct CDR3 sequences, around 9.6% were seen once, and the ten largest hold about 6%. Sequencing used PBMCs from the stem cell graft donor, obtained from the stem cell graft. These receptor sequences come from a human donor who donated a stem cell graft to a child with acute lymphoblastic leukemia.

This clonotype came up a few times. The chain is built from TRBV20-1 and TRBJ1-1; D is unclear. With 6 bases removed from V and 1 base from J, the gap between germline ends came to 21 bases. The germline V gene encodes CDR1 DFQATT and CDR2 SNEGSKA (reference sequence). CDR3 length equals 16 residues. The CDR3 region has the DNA TGCAGTGCCCCAAATCGACGGCGGTCGGGGAACACTGAAGCTTTCTTT. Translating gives CSAPNRRRSGNTEAFF.

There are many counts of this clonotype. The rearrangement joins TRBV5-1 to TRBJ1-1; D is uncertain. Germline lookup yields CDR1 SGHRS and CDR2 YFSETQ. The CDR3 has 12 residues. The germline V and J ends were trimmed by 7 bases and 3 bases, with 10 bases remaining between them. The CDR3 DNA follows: TGCGCCAGCGCAGGATCCTACACTGAAGCTTTCTTT. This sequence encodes CASAGSYTEAFF.

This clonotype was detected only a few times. The DNA of the CDR3 is TGTGCCAGCAGCCAAGAGGTGGGACATAACTACGAGCAGTACTTC. Translated, it gives CASSQEVGHNYEQYF. V gene TRBV3-1 combines with J gene TRBJ2-7, with D possibly matching TRBD1 (6 bases). The CDR3 spans 15 residues. The ends were cut back, 0 bases at V and 3 bases at J, with 12 bases in the middle. Germline V gene data show CDR1 as LGHDT and CDR2 as YNNKEL (reference sequence).

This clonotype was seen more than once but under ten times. The CDR3 spells CASSLALDSGANVLTF. In DNA, the CDR3 is TGCGCCAGCAGCTTGGCCTTGGACTCTGGGGCCAACGTCCTGACTTTC. The V and J genes are TRBV5-1 and TRBJ2-6; unclear D gene. The CDR3 loop spans 16 amino acids. Trimming left V 0 bases short and J 0 bases short, with 7 bases between. Per the germline V gene, CDR1 is SGHRS and CDR2 is YFSETQ.

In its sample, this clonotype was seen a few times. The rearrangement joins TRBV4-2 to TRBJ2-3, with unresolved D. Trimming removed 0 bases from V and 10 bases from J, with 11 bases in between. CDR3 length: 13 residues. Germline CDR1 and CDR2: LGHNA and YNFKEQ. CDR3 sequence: CASSQDSIQPQYF. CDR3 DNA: TGTGCCAGCAGCCAAGATTCTATCCAACCGCAGTATTTT.

CDR3 sequence: CASSLSGDSGNTIYF. In nucleotides, the CDR3 is TGCGCCAGCAGCTTATCAGGAGACTCTGGAAACACCATATATTTT. V usage is TRBV5-1 and J usage is TRBJ1-3, with unresolved D. Germline lookup yields CDR1 SGHRS and CDR2 YFSETQ. This CDR3 is built from 15 residues. V was clipped by 2 bases and J by 0 bases, with 9 bases between them. The full variable domain, in which reference TRBV5-1 and TRBJ1-3 provide the parts outside the CDR3, is KAGVTQTPRYLIKTRGQQVTLSCSPISGHRSVSWYQQTPGQGLQFLFEYFSETQRNKGNFPGRFSGRQFSNSRSEMNVSTLELGDSALYLCASSLSGDSGNTIYFGEGSWLTVV.

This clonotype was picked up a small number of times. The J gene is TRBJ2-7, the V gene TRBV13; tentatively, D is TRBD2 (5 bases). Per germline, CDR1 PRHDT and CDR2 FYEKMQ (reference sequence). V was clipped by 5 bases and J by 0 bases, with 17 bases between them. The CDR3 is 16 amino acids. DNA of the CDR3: TGTGCCAGCAGCCAACTAAAGAGCGGACGCTCCTACGAGCAGTACTTC. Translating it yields CASSQLKSGRSYEQYF.

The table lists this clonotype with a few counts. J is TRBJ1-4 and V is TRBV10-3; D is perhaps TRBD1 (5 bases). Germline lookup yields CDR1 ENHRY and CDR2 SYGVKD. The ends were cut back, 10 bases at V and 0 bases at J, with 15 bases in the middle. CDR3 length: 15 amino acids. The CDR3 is CATARDWTTNEKLFF. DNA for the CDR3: TGTGCCACCGCCAGGGACTGGACAACTAATGAAAAACTGTTTTTT.

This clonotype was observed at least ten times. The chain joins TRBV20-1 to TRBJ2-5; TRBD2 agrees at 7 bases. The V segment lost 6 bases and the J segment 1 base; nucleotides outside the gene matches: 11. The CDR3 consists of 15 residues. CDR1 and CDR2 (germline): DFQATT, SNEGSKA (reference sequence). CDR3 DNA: TGCAGTGCCGCCCCTAGCTGGGGGGGCCAAGAGACCCAGTACTTC. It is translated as CSAAPSWGGQETQYF.

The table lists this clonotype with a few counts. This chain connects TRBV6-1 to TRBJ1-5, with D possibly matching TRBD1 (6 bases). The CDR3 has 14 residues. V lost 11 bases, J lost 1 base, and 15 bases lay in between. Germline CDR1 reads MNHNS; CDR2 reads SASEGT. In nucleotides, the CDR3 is TGTGCCTCCACAGGGAGGGTCAGCAATCAGCCCCAGCATTTT. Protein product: CASTGRVSNQPQHF.

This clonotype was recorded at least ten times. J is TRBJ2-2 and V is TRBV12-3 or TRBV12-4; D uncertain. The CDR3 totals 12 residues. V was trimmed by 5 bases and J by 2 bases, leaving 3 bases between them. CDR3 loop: CASSRNTGELFF. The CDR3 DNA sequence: TGTGCCAGCAGTCGCAACACCGGGGAGCTGTTTTTT.

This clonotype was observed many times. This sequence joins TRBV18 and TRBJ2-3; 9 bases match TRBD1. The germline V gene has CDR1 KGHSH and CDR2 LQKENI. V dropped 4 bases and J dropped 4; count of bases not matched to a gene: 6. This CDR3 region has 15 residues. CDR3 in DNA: TGTGCCAGCTCACGGACAGGGGTAAACTCAGATACGCAGTATTTT. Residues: CASSRTGVNSDTQYF.

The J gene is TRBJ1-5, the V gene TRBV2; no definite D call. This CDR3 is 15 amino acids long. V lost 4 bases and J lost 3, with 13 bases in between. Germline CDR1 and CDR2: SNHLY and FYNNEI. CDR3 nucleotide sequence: TGTGCCAGCAGTGTCCAGACTACCGACAATCAGCCCCAGCATTTT. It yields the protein CASSVQTTDNQPQHF.

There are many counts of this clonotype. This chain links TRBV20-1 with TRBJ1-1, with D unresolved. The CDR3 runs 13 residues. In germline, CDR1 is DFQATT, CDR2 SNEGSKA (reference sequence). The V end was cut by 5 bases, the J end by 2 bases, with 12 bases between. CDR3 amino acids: CSAQTKGNTEAFF. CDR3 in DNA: TGCAGTGCTCAGACGAAGGGTAACACTGAAGCTTTCTTT.

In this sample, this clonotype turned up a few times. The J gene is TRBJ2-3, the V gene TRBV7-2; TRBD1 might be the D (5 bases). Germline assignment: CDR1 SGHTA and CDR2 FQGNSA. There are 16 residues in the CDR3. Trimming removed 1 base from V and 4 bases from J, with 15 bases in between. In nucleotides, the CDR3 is TGTGCCAGCAGCTTAGGGGGCATACCAGCCTCAGATACGCAGTATTTT. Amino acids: CASSLGGIPASDTQYF.

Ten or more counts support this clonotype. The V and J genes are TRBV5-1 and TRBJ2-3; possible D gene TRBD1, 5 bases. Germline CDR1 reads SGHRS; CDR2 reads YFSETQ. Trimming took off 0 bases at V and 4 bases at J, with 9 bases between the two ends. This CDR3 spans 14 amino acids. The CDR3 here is CASSLEGAADTQYF. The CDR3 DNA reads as TGCGCCAGCAGCTTGGAAGGGGCCGCAGATACGCAGTATTTT. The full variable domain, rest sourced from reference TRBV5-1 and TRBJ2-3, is KAGVTQTPRYLIKTRGQQVTLSCSPISGHRSVSWYQQTPGQGLQFLFEYFSETQRNKGNFPGRFSGRQFSNSRSEMNVSTLELGDSALYLCASSLEGAADTQYFGPGTRLTVL.

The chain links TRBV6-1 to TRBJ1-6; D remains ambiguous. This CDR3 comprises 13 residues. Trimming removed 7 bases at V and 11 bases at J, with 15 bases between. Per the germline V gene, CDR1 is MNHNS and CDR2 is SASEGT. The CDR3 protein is CASIAGGDTPLHF. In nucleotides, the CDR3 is TGTGCCAGCATTGCAGGCGGGGATACACCCCTCCACTTT.

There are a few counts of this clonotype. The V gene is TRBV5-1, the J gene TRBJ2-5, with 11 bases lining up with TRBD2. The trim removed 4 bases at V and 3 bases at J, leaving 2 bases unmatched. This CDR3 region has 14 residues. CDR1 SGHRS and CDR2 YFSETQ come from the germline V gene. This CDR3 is CASSTGLAEETQYF. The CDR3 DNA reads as TGCGCCAGCAGCACGGGACTAGCGGAAGAGACCCAGTACTTC.

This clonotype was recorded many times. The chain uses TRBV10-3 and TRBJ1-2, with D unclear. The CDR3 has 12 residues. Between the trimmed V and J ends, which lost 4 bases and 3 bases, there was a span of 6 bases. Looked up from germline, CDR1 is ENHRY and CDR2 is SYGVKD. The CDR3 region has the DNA TGTGCCATCAGTGCGCAGGACTATGGCTACACCTTC. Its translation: CAISAQDYGYTF.

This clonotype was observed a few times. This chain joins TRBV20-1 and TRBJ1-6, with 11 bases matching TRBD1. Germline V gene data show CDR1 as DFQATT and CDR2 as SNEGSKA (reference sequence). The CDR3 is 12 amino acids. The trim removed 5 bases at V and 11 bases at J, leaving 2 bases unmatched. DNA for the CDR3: TGCAGTGCTTTGGGACAGGGGGCACCCCTCCACTTT. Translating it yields CSALGQGAPLHF.

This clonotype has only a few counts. The CDR3 DNA is TGTGCCAGTAGTTGGGACAGCGGTTCCTACAATGAGCAGTTCTTC. This encodes CASSWDSGSYNEQFF. The rearrangement joins TRBV19 to TRBJ2-1, with TRBD1 matching over 7 bases. In germline, CDR1 is LNHDA, CDR2 SQIVND (reference sequence). Trimming at V came to 5 bases and at J to 1 base, leaving 5 bases not matched to a gene. There are 15 residues in the CDR3.

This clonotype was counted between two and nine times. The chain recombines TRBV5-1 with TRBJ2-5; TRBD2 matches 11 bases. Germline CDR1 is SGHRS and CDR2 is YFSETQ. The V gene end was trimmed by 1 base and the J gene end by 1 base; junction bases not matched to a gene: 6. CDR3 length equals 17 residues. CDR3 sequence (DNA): TGCGCCAGCAGCTTGTCGGGTAGCGGGGGGGTCCAAGAGACCCAGTACTTC. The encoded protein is CASSLSGSGGVQETQYF.